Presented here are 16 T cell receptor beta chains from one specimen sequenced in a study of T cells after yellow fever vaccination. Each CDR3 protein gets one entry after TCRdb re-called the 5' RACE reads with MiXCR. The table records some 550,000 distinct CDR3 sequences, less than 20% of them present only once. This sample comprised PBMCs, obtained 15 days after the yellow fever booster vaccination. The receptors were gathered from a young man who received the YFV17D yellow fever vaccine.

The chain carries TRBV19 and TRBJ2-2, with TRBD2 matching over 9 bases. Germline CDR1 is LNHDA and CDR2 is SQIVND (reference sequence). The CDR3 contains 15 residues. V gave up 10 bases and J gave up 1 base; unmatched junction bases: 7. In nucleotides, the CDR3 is TGTGCCACCAGGGGAGCGGGAGGGAACACCGGGGAGCTGTTTTTT. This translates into CATRGAGGNTGELFF.

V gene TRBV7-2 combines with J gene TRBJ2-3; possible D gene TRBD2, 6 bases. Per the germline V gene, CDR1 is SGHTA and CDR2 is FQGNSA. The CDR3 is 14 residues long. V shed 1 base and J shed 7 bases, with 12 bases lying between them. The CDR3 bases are TGTGCCAGCAGCTTAGAGCGGGCCCTCAATACGCAGTATTTT. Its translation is CASSLERALNTQYF.

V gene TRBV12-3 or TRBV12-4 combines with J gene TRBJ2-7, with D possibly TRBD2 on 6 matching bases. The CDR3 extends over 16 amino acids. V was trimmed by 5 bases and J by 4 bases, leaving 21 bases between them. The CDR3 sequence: CASSRTGAGLRYEQYF. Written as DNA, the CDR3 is TGTGCCAGCAGTCGTACCGGAGCGGGTTTAAGGTACGAGCAGTACTTC.

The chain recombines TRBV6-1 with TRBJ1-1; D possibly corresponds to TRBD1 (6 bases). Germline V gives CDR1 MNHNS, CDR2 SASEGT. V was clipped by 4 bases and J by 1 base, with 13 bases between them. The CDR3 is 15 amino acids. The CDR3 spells CASSGSGHPNTEAFF. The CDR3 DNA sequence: TGTGCCAGCAGTGGTTCGGGACACCCGAACACTGAAGCTTTCTTT.

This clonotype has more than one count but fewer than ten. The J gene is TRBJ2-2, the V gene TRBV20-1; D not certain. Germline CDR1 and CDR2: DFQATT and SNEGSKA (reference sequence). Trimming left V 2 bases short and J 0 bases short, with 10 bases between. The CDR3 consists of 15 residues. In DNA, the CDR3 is TGCAGTGCTAGACTCTTTGCGTCGAACACCGGGGAGCTGTTTTTT. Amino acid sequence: CSARLFASNTGELFF.

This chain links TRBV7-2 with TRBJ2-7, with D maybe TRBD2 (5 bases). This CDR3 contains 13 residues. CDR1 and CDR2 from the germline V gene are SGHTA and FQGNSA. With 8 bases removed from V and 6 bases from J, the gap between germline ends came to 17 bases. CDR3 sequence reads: CASRSSGMREQYF. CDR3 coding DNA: TGTGCCAGCCGCTCGTCGGGGATGCGCGAGCAGTACTTC.

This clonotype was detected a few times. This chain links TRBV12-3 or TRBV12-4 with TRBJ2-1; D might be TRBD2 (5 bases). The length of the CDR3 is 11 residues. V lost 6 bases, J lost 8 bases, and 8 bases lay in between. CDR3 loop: CASSWTHEQFF. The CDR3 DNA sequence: TGTGCCAGCAGCTGGACTCATGAGCAGTTCTTC.

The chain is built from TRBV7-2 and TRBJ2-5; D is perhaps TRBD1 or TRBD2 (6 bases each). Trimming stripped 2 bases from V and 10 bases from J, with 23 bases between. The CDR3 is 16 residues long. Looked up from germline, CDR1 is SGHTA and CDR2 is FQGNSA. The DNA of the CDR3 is TGTGCCAGCAGCTTATTGGGGGGCCTAAGCTTTGATCGCCAGTACTTC. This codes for CASSLLGGLSFDRQYF.

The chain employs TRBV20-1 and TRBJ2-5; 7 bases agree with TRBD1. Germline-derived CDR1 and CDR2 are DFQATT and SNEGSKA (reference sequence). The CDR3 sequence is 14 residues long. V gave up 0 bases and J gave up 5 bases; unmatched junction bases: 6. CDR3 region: CSAREGGISETQYF. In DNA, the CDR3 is TGCAGTGCTAGAGAAGGGGGCATCTCGGAGACCCAGTACTTC.

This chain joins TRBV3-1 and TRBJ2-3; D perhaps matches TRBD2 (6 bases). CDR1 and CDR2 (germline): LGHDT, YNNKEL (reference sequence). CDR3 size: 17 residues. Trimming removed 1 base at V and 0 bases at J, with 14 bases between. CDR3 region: CASSQGMGSGSTDTQYF. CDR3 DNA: TGTGCCAGCAGCCAAGGGATGGGAAGCGGGAGCACAGATACGCAGTATTTT.

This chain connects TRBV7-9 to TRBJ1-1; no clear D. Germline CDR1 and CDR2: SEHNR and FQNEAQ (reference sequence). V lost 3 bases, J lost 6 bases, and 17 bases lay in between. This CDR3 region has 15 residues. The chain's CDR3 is CASSLDLRPTAEAFF. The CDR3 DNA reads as TGTGCCAGCAGCTTGGACCTTCGGCCGACGGCTGAAGCTTTCTTT.

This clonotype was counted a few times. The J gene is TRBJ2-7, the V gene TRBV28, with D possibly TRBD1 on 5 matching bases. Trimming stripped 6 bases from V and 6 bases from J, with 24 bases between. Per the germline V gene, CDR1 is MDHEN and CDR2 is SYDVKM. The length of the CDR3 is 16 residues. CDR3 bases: TGTGCCAGCAGCCGAATGGTCCCCGGGCTACAGGCCGAGCAGTACTTC. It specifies CASSRMVPGLQAEQYF.

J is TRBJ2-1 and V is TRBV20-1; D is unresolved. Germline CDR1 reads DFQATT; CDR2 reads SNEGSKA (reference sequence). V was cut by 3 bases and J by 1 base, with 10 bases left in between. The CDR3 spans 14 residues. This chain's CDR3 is CSASGVGSYNEQFF. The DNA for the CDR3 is TGCAGTGCTAGCGGAGTGGGATCCTACAATGAGCAGTTCTTC.

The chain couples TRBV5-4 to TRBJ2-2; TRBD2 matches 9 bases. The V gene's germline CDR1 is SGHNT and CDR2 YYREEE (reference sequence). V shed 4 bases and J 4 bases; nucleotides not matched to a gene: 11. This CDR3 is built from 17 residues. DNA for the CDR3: TGTGCCAGCAGCCCGCGGGGGGGGGAAGTCGGCACCGGGGAGCTGTTTTTT. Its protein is CASSPRGGEVGTGELFF.

This CDR3 is CASSFIDYEQYF. DNA for the CDR3: TGTGCCAGCAGTTTCATAGACTACGAGCAGTACTTC. This sequence joins TRBV12-3 or TRBV12-4 and TRBJ2-7; D unresolved. The CDR3 covers 12 residues. V was trimmed by 3 bases and J by 3 bases, leaving 6 bases between them.

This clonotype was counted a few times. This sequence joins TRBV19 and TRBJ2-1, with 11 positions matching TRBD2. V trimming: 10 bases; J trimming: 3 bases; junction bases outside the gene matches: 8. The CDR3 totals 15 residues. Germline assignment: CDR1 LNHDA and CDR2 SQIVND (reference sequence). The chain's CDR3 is CATSLGLAGYNEQFF. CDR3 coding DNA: TGTGCCACCTCTCTCGGACTAGCGGGCTACAATGAGCAGTTCTTC.